The 15 T cell receptor beta chains in this list originate from one sample, sequenced in a study of cytomegalovirus exposure and HLA in healthy donors. The study ran its PCR with 60 Vbeta and 13 Jbeta primers. Generated by immunoSEQ multiplex PCR, the TCRdb table keeps only in-frame clones and is missing some. The table includes under 250,000 clones, around 79% detected once. Sequencing used PBMCs. The source is a woman aged 25 to 45 in good health and CMV-seropositive.

The CDR3 DNA follows: TGTGCCAGCAGCTCGCGGGGTAACACCGGGGAGCTGTTTTTT. Its translation is CASSSRGNTGELFF. This rearrangement joins TRBV5-4 to TRBJ2-2, with D possibly TRBD2 on 6 matching bases. The V end was cut by 3 bases, the J end by 2 bases, with 8 bases between. This CDR3 has 14 amino acids. The germline CDR1 and CDR2 sequences are SGHNT and YYREEE (reference sequence).

This clone was found a few times. The chain joins TRBV5-1 to TRBJ2-7; TRBD2 aligns across 11 bases. Germline assignment: CDR1 SGHRS and CDR2 YFSETQ. The ends lost 4 bases at V and 5 bases at J; junction bases unmatched: 5. This CDR3 region has 14 residues. For the CDR3, the DNA is TGCGCCAGCAGCCAGACTAGCGGGAAGAACGAGCAGTACTTC. This translates into CASSQTSGKNEQYF. The variable domain in full, with the rest retrieved from reference TRBV5-1 and TRBJ2-7, is KAGVTQTPRYLIKTRGQQVTLSCSPISGHRSVSWYQQTPGQGLQFLFEYFSETQRNKGNFPGRFSGRQFSNSRSEMNVSTLELGDSALYLCASSQTSGKNEQYFGPGTRLTVT.

The gene calls are TRBV6-6 and TRBJ2-7; 7 bases are a match to TRBD1. The CDR3 has 13 amino acids. Germline CDR1 MNHNY, CDR2 SVGAGI (reference sequence). After removal of 9 bases from V and 4 bases from J, the junction contained 9 bases not matched to a gene. The CDR3: CASAPGQRYEQYF. Here the CDR3 DNA reads TGTGCCAGTGCCCCGGGACAGCGGTACGAGCAGTACTTC.

The table lists this clone with a few counts. The rearrangement links TRBV11-2 to TRBJ1-2; the match to TRBD1 covers 9 bases. Germline-derived CDR1 and CDR2 are SGHAT and FQNNGV. The CDR3 totals 13 residues. Losses at the gene ends were 6 bases for V and 7 bases for J; bases not matched to a gene: 6. This CDR3 is CASSPRDRAGYTF. The CDR3 region has the DNA TGTGCCAGCAGTCCCAGGGACAGGGCTGGCTACACCTTC.

The chain couples TRBV7-2 to TRBJ2-7, with D possibly being TRBD2 (5 bases). The germline V gene has CDR1 SGHTA and CDR2 FQGNSA. This CDR3 is built from 14 residues. Between the trimmed V and J ends, which lost 0 bases and 6 bases, there was a span of 12 bases. The CDR3 protein is CASSLALRDGEQYF. In DNA, the CDR3 is TGTGCCAGCAGCTTAGCCCTACGGGATGGCGAGCAGTACTTC.

The chain uses TRBV27 and TRBJ1-5, with 12 bases aligning to TRBD1. CDR3 length equals 15 residues. Trimming removed 6 bases from V and 2 bases from J; junction bases left unmatched: 2. Germline V gene data show CDR1 as MNHEY and CDR2 as SMNVEV (reference sequence). The CDR3 reads CASRGQGAGNQPQHF. In nucleotides, the CDR3 is TGTGCCAGCAGGGGACAGGGGGCTGGCAATCAGCCCCAGCATTTT.

Turning to this clone: One end of the junction does not line up with germline, which may come from a read error. Within the sample, other DNA sequences also encode this same CDR3. The rearrangement joins TRBV19 to TRBJ1-5; D unclear. Germline V CDR1 and CDR2: LNHDA, SQIVND (reference sequence). This CDR3 comprises 15 residues. For the CDR3, the DNA is TGTGCCAGTAGTATAGACAGGCCGGCGAATCAGCCCCAACATTTT. Amino acids: CASSIDRPANQPQHF.

This clone appeared once. The chain uses TRBV6-1 and TRBJ2-3; no reliable D call. Per germline, CDR1 MNHNS and CDR2 SASEGT. V lost 5 bases and J 8 bases, leaving 11 bases between the germline ends. The CDR3 contains 12 residues. The CDR3 nucleotides read TGTGCCAGCAGTTTTCCGCGTGGTACGCAGTATTTT. Translated: CASSFPRGTQYF.

CDR3 nucleotides: TGTGCCAGCAGTTACTCGAATCCGGACAGCCAAGCTTTCTTT. Translation gives CASSYSNPDSQAFF. The V and J genes are TRBV6-6 and TRBJ1-1; perhaps TRBD1 as D (6 bases). Trimming stripped 0 bases from V and 9 bases from J, with 14 bases between. The length of the CDR3 is 14 residues. CDR1 is MNHNY and CDR2 is SVGAGI in the germline V gene (reference sequence).

This rearrangement joins TRBV6-6 to TRBJ1-1; D might be TRBD1 (5 bases). V shed 3 bases and J shed 13 bases, with 12 bases lying between them. The germline gives CDR1 MNHNY, CDR2 SVGAGI (reference sequence). CDR3 length equals 11 residues. The CDR3 DNA reads as TGTGCCAGCAGTTATAATCTAGGGGTTTTCTTT. Translated: CASSYNLGVFF.

V is TRBV5-5 and J is TRBJ2-2; a weak D match, TRBD1 (6 bases). In germline, CDR1 is SGHKS, CDR2 YYEKEE (reference sequence). Trimming removed 3 bases from V and 5 bases from J, with 11 bases in between. The CDR3 is 14 residues long. The CDR3 nucleotides read TGTGCCAGCAGCTCTTTTAGGGGGACCGGGGAGCTGTTTTTT. Amino acid sequence: CASSSFRGTGELFF.

The chain recombines TRBV11-3 with TRBJ2-1, with D perhaps TRBD2 (6 bases). Germline V gene lookup returns CDR1 SGHNT and CDR2 YENEEA. The CDR3 runs 13 residues. V gave up 1 base and J gave up 5 bases, with 6 bases separating them. In nucleotides, the CDR3 is TGTGCCAGCAGCTTAGGGACTAACAATGAGCAGTTCTTC. This gives the protein CASSLGTNNEQFF.

The chain employs TRBV7-9 and TRBJ2-7; 7 nucleotides line up with TRBD2. Per the germline V gene, CDR1 is SEHNR and CDR2 is FQNEAQ (reference sequence). Losses at the gene ends were 3 bases for V and 2 bases for J; bases not matched to a gene: 7. The CDR3 spans 15 residues. The CDR3 region is CASSFAGTTAYEQYF. The CDR3 DNA sequence: TGTGCCAGCAGCTTTGCCGGGACTACTGCCTACGAGCAGTACTTC.

The J gene is TRBJ1-6, the V gene TRBV10-2; the D gene is possibly TRBD1 (6 bases). CDR3 length equals 16 residues. Trimming took off 6 bases at V and 8 bases at J, with 20 bases between the two ends. The germline V gene encodes CDR1 WSHSY and CDR2 SAAADI. CDR3 DNA sequence: TGCGCCAGCAGAAAAGGGGGGGATTTGGGTGATTCACCCCTCCACTTT. It specifies CASRKGGDLGDSPLHF.

The V and J genes are TRBV27 and TRBJ2-7, with 8 positions matching TRBD2. The CDR3 totals 13 residues. Trimming removed 4 bases from V and 7 bases from J; junction bases left unmatched: 6. The germline V gene has CDR1 MNHEY and CDR2 SMNVEV (reference sequence). The CDR3 region has the DNA TGTGCCAGCAGTTCGTCGGGGGGGGTGGAGCAGTACTTC. Translation gives CASSSSGGVEQYF.